The 29 T cell receptor beta chains below were found in one sample sequenced in a study of blood T cells in healthy people across ages. A second PCR, run for about 7 to 11 cycles, used a sample-barcoded 5' primer plus a J-beta primer mix. One entry per CDR3 protein results from TCRdb running MiXCR on the 5' RACE reads. Of about 730,000 distinct CDR3 sequences in the sample, around 40% were seen once. Sequenced input: blood. The receptors derive from an older woman in good health.

This sequence joins TRBV15 and TRBJ1-5, with a possible D match to TRBD1 (5 bases). The germline gives CDR1 LNHNV, CDR2 YYDKDF (reference sequence). The CDR3 consists of 16 residues. V lost 5 bases, J lost 5 bases, and 19 bases lay in between. As DNA, the CDR3 is TGTGCCACCAGCCCCTTGGGGGTGGCAATAGATCAGCCCCAGCATTTT. Translating it yields CATSPLGVAIDQPQHF.

This clonotype appeared a few times. The chain couples TRBV24-1 to TRBJ1-1, with D possibly being TRBD1 (5 bases). The length of the CDR3 is 15 residues. Germline V CDR1 and CDR2: KGHDR, SFDVKD. V lost 3 bases and J 1 base, leaving 11 bases between the germline ends. The CDR3 DNA sequence: TGTGCCACCAGTGATCCCCGGGGGGGGAACACTGAAGCTTTCTTT. Its translation is CATSDPRGGNTEAFF.

Concerning this clonotype itself: A much larger clonotype is one base distant, so this may be a read error. V and J are TRBV29-1 and TRBJ2-6; D is ambiguous. The V end lost 0 bases, the J end lost 4 bases, and 10 bases lay between the germline ends. CDR1 SQVTM and CDR2 ANQGSEA come from the germline V gene. CDR3 length: 15 residues. As DNA, the CDR3 is TGCAGCGTTGAAGATCATGTCCCGGGGGCCAACGTCCTGACTTTC. Protein sequence: CSVEDHVPGANVLTF.

The chain is built from TRBV6-8 and TRBJ1-5; 8 bases are a match to TRBD1. The CDR3 consists of 19 residues. Germline CDR1 is MNHGY and CDR2 is SAAAGT. V shed 0 bases, J shed 4 bases, and the junction held 14 bases outside the gene matches. CDR3 protein: CASSYSKGQVYPENQPQHF. CDR3 nucleotides: TGTGCCAGCAGTTACTCGAAGGGACAGGTCTACCCGGAAAATCAGCCCCAGCATTTT.

The chain has TRBV20-1 and TRBJ1-5; no definite D call. Germline loops: CDR1 DFQATT, CDR2 SNEGSKA (reference sequence). Trimming removed 0 bases at V and 1 base at J, with 10 bases between. The CDR3 covers 15 residues. CDR3 sequence reads: CSARDERWSNQPQHF. The CDR3 DNA reads as TGCAGTGCTAGAGATGAGAGGTGGAGCAATCAGCCCCAGCATTTT.

This clonotype was seen a few times. The chain uses TRBV3-1 and TRBJ2-7; TRBD2 agrees at 10 bases. Germline V lookup: CDR1 LGHDT, CDR2 YNNKEL (reference sequence). The CDR3 is made up of 16 amino acids. V lost 1 base and J lost 4; bases outside the gene matches: 7. CDR3 protein: CASSQATSGRAYEQYF. CDR3 DNA sequence: TGTGCCAGCAGCCAAGCGACTAGCGGGCGGGCTTACGAGCAGTACTTC.

The V call is TRBV6-5, the J call TRBJ1-5; D might be TRBD1 (6 bases). Trimming took 2 bases from V and 5 from J, leaving 7 bases between them. The germline CDR1 and CDR2 sequences are MNHEY and SVGAGI. The CDR3 contains 13 residues. CDR3 sequence: CASSYGQHQPQHF. CDR3 coding DNA: TGTGCCAGCAGTTACGGACAGCATCAGCCCCAGCATTTT.

The chain is built from TRBV28 and TRBJ2-1; D possibly matches TRBD1 or TRBD2 (6 bases each). Trimming took off 6 bases at V and 4 bases at J, with 13 bases between the two ends. Germline V gene data show CDR1 as MDHEN and CDR2 as SYDVKM. The CDR3 totals 14 residues. Here the CDR3 DNA reads TGTGCCAGCAGGCAACGGGGGCAGTACAATGAGCAGTTCTTC. Protein: CASRQRGQYNEQFF. Full variable domain (missing parts from reference TRBV28 and TRBJ2-1): DVKVTQSSRYLVKRTGEKVFLECVQDMDHENMFWYRQDPGLGLRLIYFSYDVKMKEKGDIPEGYSVSREKKERFSLILESASTNQTSMYLCASRQRGQYNEQFFGPGTRLTVL.

This clonotype was seen just once. The V and J genes are TRBV7-9 and TRBJ2-1; 11 bases fit TRBD2. Matching the DNA end better, TRBJ2-7 makes the J call doubtful. Germline assignment: CDR1 SEHNR and CDR2 FQNEAQ (reference sequence). CDR3 size: 18 residues. DNA of the CDR3: TGTGCCAGCAGCATAACATTCCTAGCGGGGGGTTCCTACAATGAGCAGTACTTC. It encodes CASSITFLAGGSYNEQYF.

This clonotype was counted between two and nine times. J is TRBJ1-2 and V is TRBV12-3 or TRBV12-4, with D hard to call. This CDR3 is built from 13 residues. V lost 3 bases and J 7 bases, leaving 12 bases between the germline ends. This CDR3 reads CASSLKTGSGYTF. The DNA of the CDR3 is TGTGCCAGCAGTTTGAAGACGGGTTCTGGCTACACCTTC.

This clonotype has a handful of counts. The rearrangement joins TRBV3-1 to TRBJ2-5, with TRBD2 matching 7 bases. The CDR3 loop spans 14 amino acids. Germline V gene lookup returns CDR1 LGHDT and CDR2 YNNKEL (reference sequence). After removal of 5 bases from V and 4 bases from J, the junction contained 7 bases not matched to a gene. For the CDR3, the DNA is TGTGCCAGCAGCAAATTAAGCGGGGCAGAGACCCAGTACTTC. Translated: CASSKLSGAETQYF.

On this clonotype: The junction departs from the called germline gene at one end, perhaps through a read error. V gene TRBV6-1 combines with J gene TRBJ2-1; possible D gene TRBD2, 6 bases. The CDR3 extends over 16 amino acids. From germline, CDR1 is MNHNS and CDR2 SASEGT. The CDR3 sequence: CASSEWAGSSYKEQFF. As DNA, the CDR3 is TGTGCCAGCAGTGAATGGGCGGGGAGCTCCTACAAGGAGCAGTTCTTC.

The CDR3 is CASSLKQADNNEQFF. The CDR3 region has the DNA TGTGCCAGCAGCTTGAAGCAGGCCGACAACAATGAGCAGTTCTTC. The chain has TRBV5-5 and TRBJ2-1; D not certain. V gave up 1 base and J gave up 5 bases, with 13 bases separating them. The length of the CDR3 is 15 residues. Germline-derived CDR1 and CDR2 are SGHKS and YYEKEE (reference sequence).

About this clonotype: Relative to the germline gene, one junction end is altered; a read error may explain this. The rearrangement links TRBV12-3 or TRBV12-4 to TRBJ2-3; a possible D gene is TRBD2 (5 bases). The CDR3 runs to 14 residues. In nucleotides, the CDR3 is TGTGCCAGCAGTATAGCGAGCCGCACAGATACGCAGTATTTT. This codes for CASSIASRTDTQYF.

In its sample, this clonotype was seen a few times. This rearrangement joins TRBV30 to TRBJ1-1, with D perhaps matching TRBD1 (6 bases). CDR1 and CDR2 from the germline V gene are GTSNPN and SVGIG (reference sequence). V was cut by 3 bases and J by 5 bases, with 16 bases left in between. The CDR3 totals 14 residues. The CDR3 DNA follows: TGTGCCTGGAGGGGGCAGGGGAGTGGAACTGAAGCTTTCTTT. Translated: CAWRGQGSGTEAFF.

This clonotype has more than one count but fewer than ten. V is TRBV20-1 and J is TRBJ1-2; 7 nucleotides match TRBD1. The junction had 5 bases not matched to a gene; V was cut back by 3 bases and J by 4 bases. CDR1 is DFQATT and CDR2 is SNEGSKA in the germline V gene (reference sequence). The CDR3 consists of 13 residues. CDR3 in DNA: TGCAGTGCTAGTCCAGGGGACAGCTATGGCTACACCTTC. Translation gives CSASPGDSYGYTF.

V is TRBV12-3 or TRBV12-4 and J is TRBJ2-5; possible D gene TRBD1, 5 bases. There are 13 residues in the CDR3. The V end lost 6 bases, the J end lost 3 bases, and 11 bases lay between the germline ends. The CDR3 DNA reads TGTGCCAGCAGAAAGGACACAGAAGAGACCCAGTACTTC. It encodes CASRKDTEETQYF.

This clonotype was recorded once. The V and J genes are TRBV28 and TRBJ1-5; no firm D call. CDR3 size: 13 residues. Germline V lookup: CDR1 MDHEN, CDR2 SYDVKM. V dropped 7 bases and J dropped 6 bases, with 13 bases sitting between them. CDR3 loop: CASTLGQFQPQHF. DNA of the CDR3: TGTGCCAGCACCCTAGGGCAATTTCAGCCCCAGCATTTT. The entire variable domain, with the rest obtained from reference TRBV28 and TRBJ1-5, is as follows: DVKVTQSSRYLVKRTGEKVFLECVQDMDHENMFWYRQDPGLGLRLIYFSYDVKMKEKGDIPEGYSVSREKKERFSLILESASTNQTSMYLCASTLGQFQPQHFGDGTRLSIL.

There are a few counts of this clonotype. A much larger clone differs by one base, so this may be a read error. This sequence joins TRBV12-3 or TRBV12-4 and TRBJ2-7, with TRBD2 matching over 9 bases. Trimming cost V 3 bases and J 7 bases; bases outside gene matches: 10. The CDR3 runs to 15 residues. CDR3 region: CASSFWAGGLNEQYF. DNA of the CDR3: TGTGCCAGCAGTTTTTGGGCGGGAGGGCTCAATGAGCAGTACTTC.

The chain couples TRBV12-3 or TRBV12-4 to TRBJ2-1, with D possibly matching TRBD1 (5 bases). CDR3 length: 15 residues. Between the trimmed V and J ends, which lost 5 bases and 6 bases, there was a span of 17 bases. CDR3 nucleotides: TGTGCCAGCAGTCTGACAGACCCTCCAGGCAATGAGCAGTTCTTC. Encoded protein: CASSLTDPPGNEQFF.

This clonotype has more than one count but fewer than ten. This chain joins TRBV24-1 and TRBJ2-4, with D possibly matching TRBD2 (5 bases). This CDR3 spans 12 amino acids. Trimming removed 5 bases from V and 13 bases from J, with 14 bases in between. In germline, CDR1 is KGHDR, CDR2 SFDVKD. The chain's CDR3 is CATSVHRDEQYF. CDR3 DNA sequence: TGTGCCACCAGTGTTCATCGGGATGAGCAGTACTTC.

The chain employs TRBV5-1 and TRBJ1-1; TRBD1 matches at 11 bases. The V and J ends lost 0 bases and 8 bases, in that order; junction bases with no gene match: 6. Germline V gene sequence: CDR1 SGHRS, CDR2 YFSETQ. The CDR3 has 15 residues. CDR3 amino acids: CASSLAGQGASEAFF. The CDR3 region has the DNA TGCGCCAGCAGCTTGGCTGGACAGGGGGCATCGGAAGCTTTCTTT. The full variable domain, with the rest looked up from reference TRBV5-1 and TRBJ1-1, is KAGVTQTPRYLIKTRGQQVTLSCSPISGHRSVSWYQQTPGQGLQFLFEYFSETQRNKGNFPGRFSGRQFSNSRSEMNVSTLELGDSALYLCASSLAGQGASEAFFGQGTRLTVV.

The V and J genes are TRBV9 and TRBJ2-1, with TRBD2 as a possible D gene (6 bases). The length of the CDR3 is 14 residues. V shed 4 bases and J shed 9 bases, with 17 bases lying between them. CDR1 is SGDLS, CDR2 YYNGEE, per germline. The CDR3 reads CASSPRLDGSEQFF. The CDR3, as DNA: TGTGCCAGCAGCCCCCGACTAGACGGGAGTGAGCAGTTCTTC. The full variable domain, rest sourced from reference TRBV9 and TRBJ2-1, is DSGVTQTPKHLITATGQRVTLRCSPRSGDLSVYWYQQSLDQGLQFLIQYYNGEERAKGNILERFSAQQFPDLHSELNLSSLELGDSALYFCASSPRLDGSEQFFGPGTRLTVL.

The chain combines TRBV7-3 with TRBJ2-3; 9 bases fit TRBD2. The CDR3 has 16 amino acids. CDR1 and CDR2 from the germline V gene are SGHTA and FQGTGA. J gave up 0 bases and V 5 bases, and 6 bases lay outside the gene matches. CDR3 nucleotides: TGTGCCAGCAGCCAGGGACTAGCCAAGAGCACAGATACGCAGTATTTT. This sequence encodes CASSQGLAKSTDTQYF.

The chain recombines TRBV6-1 with TRBJ2-5; TRBD1 or TRBD2 may be the D gene (6 bases each). The DNA end lines up better with TRBJ2-1; the J call may be wrong. Germline CDR1 reads MNHNS; CDR2 reads SASEGT. The CDR3 length is 15 residues. The DNA of the CDR3 is TGTGCCAGCAGTGACAAACAGGGACTTTGGGAGACCCAGTTCTTC. Translating it yields CASSDKQGLWETQFF.

The gene calls are TRBV12-3 or TRBV12-4 and TRBJ2-3; 10 nucleotides match TRBD1. The junction had 7 bases not matched to a gene; V was cut back by 6 bases and J by 4 bases. The CDR3 is 15 residues long. In DNA form, the CDR3 reads TGTGCCAGCAGCGTTGACAGGGGGCGAGCAGATACGCAGTATTTT. The encoded protein is CASSVDRGRADTQYF.

This sequence joins TRBV25-1 and TRBJ2-7, with 9 bases lining up with TRBD1. The germline gives CDR1 MGHDK, CDR2 SYGVNS. The CDR3 runs to 15 residues. J gave up 1 base and V 4 bases, and 5 bases lay outside the gene matches. The CDR3 DNA follows: TGTGCCAGCAGTGTGGTGGGACAGGGTTCCTACGAGCAGTACTTC. Amino acids: CASSVVGQGSYEQYF.

The gene calls are TRBV10-3 and TRBJ2-2; D unresolved. From germline, CDR1 is ENHRY and CDR2 SYGVKD. V lost 7 bases and J lost 3, with 3 bases in between. This CDR3 is built from 11 residues. The CDR3 sequence is CAIKDTGELFF. The CDR3 DNA follows: TGTGCCATCAAGGACACCGGGGAGCTGTTTTTT.

This clonotype was detected only a few times. The CDR3, as DNA: TGTGCCATCAGTAGGAACAGGGACAATCAGCCCCAGCATTTT. Its translation: CAISRNRDNQPQHF. This chain joins TRBV10-3 and TRBJ1-5; D perhaps matches TRBD1 (6 bases). In germline, CDR1 is ENHRY, CDR2 SYGVKD. CDR3 length: 14 residues. Trimming cost V 5 bases and J 3 bases, with 11 bases left between them.